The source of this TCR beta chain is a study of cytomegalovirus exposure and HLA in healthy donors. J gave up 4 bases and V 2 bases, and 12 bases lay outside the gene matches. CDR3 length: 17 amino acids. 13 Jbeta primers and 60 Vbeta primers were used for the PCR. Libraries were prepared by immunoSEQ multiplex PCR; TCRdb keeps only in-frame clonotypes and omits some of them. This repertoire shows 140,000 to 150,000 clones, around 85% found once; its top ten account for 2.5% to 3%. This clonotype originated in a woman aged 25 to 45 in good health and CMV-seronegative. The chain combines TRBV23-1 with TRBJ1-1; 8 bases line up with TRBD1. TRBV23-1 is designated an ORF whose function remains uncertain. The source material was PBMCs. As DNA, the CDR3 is TGCGCCAGCAGTCAACTTGGACAGGGCTTTAGTGTCACTGAAGCTTTCTTT. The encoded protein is CASSQLGQGFSVTEAFF.